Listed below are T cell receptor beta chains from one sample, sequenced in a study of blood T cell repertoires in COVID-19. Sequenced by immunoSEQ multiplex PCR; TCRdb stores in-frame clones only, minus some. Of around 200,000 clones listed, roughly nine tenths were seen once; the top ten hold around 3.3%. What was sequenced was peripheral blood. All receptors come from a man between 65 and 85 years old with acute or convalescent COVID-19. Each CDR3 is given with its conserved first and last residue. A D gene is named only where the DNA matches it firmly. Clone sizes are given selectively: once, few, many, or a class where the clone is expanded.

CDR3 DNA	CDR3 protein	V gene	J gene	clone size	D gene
TGCGCCAGCAGCGCGGGACTAGCGGGAGTCGGCGCAGATACGCAGTATTTT	CASSAGLAGVGADTQYF	TRBV5-1	TRBJ2-3	-	TRBD2
TGCGCCAGCCGTCAGGAAACTACGCAGTATTTT	CASRQETTQYF	TRBV4-1	TRBJ2-3	-	-
TGTGCCAGCAGCGCAACCGAGTACAATGAGCAGTTCTTC	CASSATEYNEQFF	TRBV7-7	TRBJ2-1	-	-
TGTGCCAGTAGTATGGACAGACTCTATAGCAATCAGCCCCAGCATTTT	CASSMDRLYSNQPQHF	TRBV19	TRBJ1-5	-	-
TGTGCCAGCAGTTTCAGGAGGAGTGAGCAGTTCTTC	CASSFRRSEQFF	TRBV28	TRBJ2-1	-	-
TGTGCCAGCAGTTACCCTCCGACAGGGGGAACCGGGGAGCTGTTTTTT	CASSYPPTGGTGELFF	TRBV6-5	TRBJ2-2	-	TRBD1
TGTGCCAGCAGGTTTTTTTATTACACTGAAGCTTTCTTT	CASRFFYYTEAFF	TRBV11-2	TRBJ1-1	-	-
TGTGCCAGCACCTTGGGAGTCGGGGGGTCCTACGAGCAGTACTTC	CASTLGVGGSYEQYF	TRBV11-2	TRBJ2-7	few	TRBD2
TGTGCCAGCACCCCAGAGTTTGTGGGAGGGCCTTACAATGAGCAGTTCTTC	CASTPEFVGGPYNEQFF	TRBV27	TRBJ2-1	-	TRBD2
TGTGCCAGCAGTCCGATGACAGGGGGCTACTCACCCCTCCACTTT	CASSPMTGGYSPLHF	TRBV28	TRBJ1-6	-	TRBD1
TGCGCCAGCAGCGTGGGGCAGCGGGGGCCTTCCTACGAGCAGTACTTC	CASSVGQRGPSYEQYF	TRBV5-1	TRBJ2-7	-	TRBD2
TGTGCCAGCAGCAGTCACAGGGTAGGTTACGAGCAGTACTTC	CASSSHRVGYEQYF	TRBV21-1	TRBJ2-7	-	-
TGTGCCAGCAGCTTGGCCGGGGACACCGGGGAGCTGTTTTTT	CASSLAGDTGELFF	TRBV5-6	TRBJ2-2	once	-
TGTGCCAGCTCCCCCGGGACAGGTCCCTCTGGGGCCAACGTCCTGACTTTC	CASSPGTGPSGANVLTF	TRBV18	TRBJ2-6	-	TRBD1
TGTGCCATCAGTGTCAACTCCTACGAGCAGTACTTC	CAISVNSYEQYF	TRBV10-3	TRBJ2-7	-	-
TGTGCCAGCAGCTCACCCCCGGGACTGGGACTTAAATACGAGCAGTACTTC	CASSSPPGLGLKYEQYF	TRBV2	TRBJ2-7	-	-
TGCGCCAGCAGCTTGCCGGAGTCAACAGATACGCAGTATTTT	CASSLPESTDTQYF	TRBV5-1	TRBJ2-3	-	-
TGCGCCAGCAGCCAATACGACAGGTCCGGACAGCCCCAGCATTTT	CASSQYDRSGQPQHF	TRBV4-3	TRBJ1-5	-	-
TGTGCCAGCAGCCCTCTGGGACTAGCGGGAGGAGAGACCCAGTACTTC	CASSPLGLAGGETQYF	TRBV5-4	TRBJ2-5	-	TRBD2
TGTGCCAGCAGTCCGGGACAGACGAACACTGAAGCTTTCTTT	CASSPGQTNTEAFF	TRBV2	TRBJ1-1	-	TRBD1
TGTGCCAGCAGCGATACAGGGGTAGCTAACTATGGCTACACCTTC	CASSDTGVANYGYTF	TRBV7-8	TRBJ1-2	-	TRBD1
TGTGCCAGCAGCGCCATGACTAGCGGGGGTGTAGGGGAGCTGTTTTTT	CASSAMTSGGVGELFF	TRBV9	TRBJ2-2	-	TRBD2
TGTGCCTGGAGTCCCGAACAGGGATATAGTGGCTACACCTTC	CAWSPEQGYSGYTF	TRBV30	TRBJ1-2	-	-
TGTGCCAGCAGTTACTCTGGTCCGTCGAGGGATGAAGCTTTCTTT	CASSYSGPSRDEAFF	TRBV6-5	TRBJ1-1	-	-
TGTGCCAGCAGCCAAGGTCTAGAGGGTCTCGAGCAGTACTTC	CASSQGLEGLEQYF	TRBV3-1/TRBV3-2	TRBJ2-7	-	-
TGTGCCAGCAGCTTCGGACAGTCTGGGGAGCAGTACTTC	CASSFGQSGEQYF	TRBV7-2	TRBJ2-7	-	-
TGCAGTGCTATTGACAGGGTGGGCAATTCACCCCTCCACTTT	CSAIDRVGNSPLHF	TRBV20-1	TRBJ1-6	-	TRBD1
TGCGCCAGCAGCTTGCGGGTACGGAGTGAGCAGTTCTTC	CASSLRVRSEQFF	TRBV5-1	TRBJ2-1	-	-
TGTGCCTGCGGGAGCGGGAGGGTCGATGAGCAGTTCTTC	CACGSGRVDEQFF	TRBV30	TRBJ2-1	-	TRBD2
TGTGCCAGCAGCCAAGGTAGCCCCGGGGAGCTGTTTTTT	CASSQGSPGELFF	TRBV4-2	TRBJ2-2	-	-
TGTGCCAGCAGCCCGACGAGGACTAGCGGGGGTAATGAGCAGTTCTTC	CASSPTRTSGGNEQFF	TRBV11-2	TRBJ2-1	once	TRBD2
TGTGCCTCCATACAGGGGAACTATGAAAAACTGTTTTTT	CASIQGNYEKLFF	TRBV30	TRBJ1-4	-	TRBD1
TGTGCCAGCAGCCGCGTATACGAGCAGTACTTC	CASSRVYEQYF	TRBV7-9	TRBJ2-7	-	-
TGTGCCAGCAGCAGCGTGCGGGACGAGCAGTACTTC	CASSSVRDEQYF	TRBV11-2	TRBJ2-7	-	-
TGTGCCAGCAGCTTGCGAGGAACCCAAGAGACCCAGTACTTC	CASSLRGTQETQYF	TRBV7-3	TRBJ2-5	-	-
TGTGCCAGCGGGTGGGGCGATACGCAGTATTTT	CASGWGDTQYF	TRBV6-6	TRBJ2-3	-	-
TGTGCCATCAAGGTGGACAGGGCGTATAGCAATCAGCCCCAGCATTTT	CAIKVDRAYSNQPQHF	TRBV10-3	TRBJ1-5	few	TRBD1
TGCGCCAGCAGCCAAGATAGAGGGGGACAGGGGGAGCCCCAGCATTTT	CASSQDRGGQGEPQHF	TRBV4-1	TRBJ1-5	-	TRBD1
TGTGCCAGCAGCCAAGATTCTTCAGGGGCTTTCGATCAGCCCCAGCATTTT	CASSQDSSGAFDQPQHF	TRBV4-2	TRBJ1-5	once	-
TGCGCCAGCAGCTTGGGAGTGGGACATGAAGCTTTCTTT	CASSLGVGHEAFF	TRBV5-1	TRBJ1-1	-	-
TGTGCCAGCAGCCGTACTAGAATTAACAGGGAAGATGGCTACACCTTC	CASSRTRINREDGYTF	TRBV11-2	TRBJ1-2	-	-
TGTGCCAGCAGCCAAAGACCACAGGGAAATTCACCCCTCCACTTT	CASSQRPQGNSPLHF	TRBV14	TRBJ1-6	-	-
TGCAGCGGCGTACAGGGGGACTATGGCTACACCTTC	CSGVQGDYGYTF	TRBV29-1	TRBJ1-2	-	TRBD1
TGTGCCAGCAGCCAAGATCCTAGAGGGCAGGCCCGCAGAAACACCATATATTTT	CASSQDPRGQARRNTIYF	TRBV4-2	TRBJ1-3	-	-